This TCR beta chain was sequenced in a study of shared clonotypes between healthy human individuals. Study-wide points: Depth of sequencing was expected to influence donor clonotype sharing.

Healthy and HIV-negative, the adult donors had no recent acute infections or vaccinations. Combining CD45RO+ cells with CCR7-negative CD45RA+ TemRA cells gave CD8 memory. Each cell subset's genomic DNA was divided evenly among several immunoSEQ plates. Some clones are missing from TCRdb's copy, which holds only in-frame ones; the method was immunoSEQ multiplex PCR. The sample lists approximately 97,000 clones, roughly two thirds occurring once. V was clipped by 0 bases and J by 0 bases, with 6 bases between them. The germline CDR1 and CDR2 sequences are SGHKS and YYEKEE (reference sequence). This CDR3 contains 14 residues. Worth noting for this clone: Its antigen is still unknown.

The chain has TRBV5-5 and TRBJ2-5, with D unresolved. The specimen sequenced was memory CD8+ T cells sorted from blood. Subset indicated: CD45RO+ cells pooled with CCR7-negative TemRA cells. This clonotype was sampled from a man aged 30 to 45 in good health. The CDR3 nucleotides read TGTGCCAGCAGCTTGGACGCCAACCAAGAGACCCAGTACTTC. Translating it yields CASSLDANQETQYF.